This TCR beta chain was recovered during a study of T cells after yellow fever vaccination. For the study at large: In the case of low-cell-number fractions, SMART-Seq v4 Ultra Low Input was used for preparation.

Broader study findings: By day 5 rather than day 15, the secondary response had peaked, though it was weaker. Once the booster was given, most primary-vaccination clones reappeared, at 95% to 98% for CD4 and around 90% for CD8.

This CDR3 is 16 amino acids long. Germline V CDR1 and CDR2: SGHKS, YYEKEE (reference sequence). V was pared by 5 bases and J by 2 bases, with 9 bases of the junction left unmatched. This clonotype appeared a few times. Its antigen is not identified. Template switching with 5'RACE generated the TCR cDNA and added a universal primer site and UMIs. TCRdb ran MiXCR on the 5' RACE reads and lists one entry per CDR3 protein. The repertoire holds fewer than 500,000 distinct CDR3 sequences, with around 20% as singletons. The material sequenced was PBMCs, taken before the yellow fever booster vaccination. The receptor's source is a man younger than 35 who received the YFV17D yellow fever vaccine. The chain is built from TRBV5-5 and TRBJ1-5, with 8 bases identical to TRBD1. The CDR3 loop reads CASRAGGGWGNQPQHF. CDR3 sequence (DNA): TGTGCCAGCAGGGCAGGGGGCGGCTGGGGCAATCAGCCCCAGCATTTT.